A selection of T cell receptor beta chains follows, all from one sample in a study of molecular identifiers for immune sequencing clone quantification. TCRdb itself ran the PCR reads through MiXCR, one entry per CDR3 protein. In the table there are around 460,000 distinct CDR3 sequences, 20% to 25% of which are singletons. The sample was naive CD8+ T cells from blood, with Jurkat cell RNA spiked in. These receptors came from a human donor in good health. Some libraries in this study had Jurkat cell RNA spiked in. Each CDR3 is given with its conserved first and last residue. D genes are given only for firm matches. Size is omitted from some rows. Given values are once, few, many or a class for expanded clones.

size	V	J	D	DNA	CDR3
many	TRBV19	TRBJ1-5	TRBD1	TGTGCCAGTAGTATTCGGGACAGGGACAATCAGCCCCAGCATTTT	CASSIRDRDNQPQHF
few	TRBV2	TRBJ2-5	-	TGTGCCAGCAGTGACCCGGATTACCAAGAGACCCAGTACTTC	CASSDPDYQETQYF
many	TRBV29-1	TRBJ2-3	-	TGCAGCGTTGAAGTTGCAGGCACAGATACGCAGTATTTT	CSVEVAGTDTQYF
-	TRBV6-2/TRBV6-3	TRBJ1-1	TRBD1	TGTGCCAGCAGTTCCGGACAGGGCATAAACACTGAAGCTTTCTTT	CASSSGQGINTEAFF
-	TRBV4-1	TRBJ2-1	TRBD2	TGCGCCAGCAGCCAAGATTTAGGACTAGCGAATGGGCAGTTCTTC	CASSQDLGLANGQFF
-	TRBV9	TRBJ2-2	-	TGTGCCAGCAGCGTAGCGATCAGGGAGCTGTTTTTT	CASSVAIRELFF
-	TRBV7-9	TRBJ2-5	-	TGTGCCAGCAGCTTGTCGCATCTAAGCGCGGAGACCCAGTACTTC	CASSLSHLSAETQYF
-	TRBV12-3/TRBV12-4	TRBJ2-5	-	TGTGCCAGCAGTTCGGACAGTGAACTGACGGAGACCCAGTACTTC	CASSSDSELTETQYF
many	TRBV13	TRBJ2-3	-	TGTGCCAGCAGCCCACAGCAAAACACAGATACGCAGTATTTT	CASSPQQNTDTQYF
-	TRBV3-1	TRBJ1-4	-	TGTGCCAGCAGCCAAGAAGGGTCGTGGACTAATGAAAAACTGTTTTTT	CASSQEGSWTNEKLFF
many	TRBV5-6	TRBJ2-4	-	TGTGCCAGCAGCCCGGGACACGGCCGGTACATTCAGTACTTC	CASSPGHGRYIQYF